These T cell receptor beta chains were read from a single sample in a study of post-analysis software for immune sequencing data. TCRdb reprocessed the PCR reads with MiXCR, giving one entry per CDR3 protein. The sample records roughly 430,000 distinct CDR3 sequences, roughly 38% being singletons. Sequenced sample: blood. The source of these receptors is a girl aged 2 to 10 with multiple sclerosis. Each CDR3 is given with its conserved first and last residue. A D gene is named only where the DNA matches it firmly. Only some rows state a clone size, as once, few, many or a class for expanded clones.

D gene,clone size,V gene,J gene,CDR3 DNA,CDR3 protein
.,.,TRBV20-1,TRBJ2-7,TGCAGTGCCCCCGACATAGACTACGAGCAGTACTTC,CSAPDIDYEQYF
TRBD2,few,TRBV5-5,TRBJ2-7,TGTGCCAGCAGCTTCACCACTAGCGGACTTGAGCAGTACTTC,CASSFTTSGLEQYF
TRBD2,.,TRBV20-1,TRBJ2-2,TGCAGTGCACTACTAGCGGGAGTGACCGGGGAGCTGTTTTTT,CSALLAGVTGELFF
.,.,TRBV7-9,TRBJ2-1,TGTGCCAGCAGCTTGGTGGGCGTACCAAGTAATGAGCAGTTCTTC,CASSLVGVPSNEQFF
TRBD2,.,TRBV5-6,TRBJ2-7,TGTGCCAGCAGCAAAGGACTAGCGGGAGGATTCGAGCAGTACTTC,CASSKGLAGGFEQYF
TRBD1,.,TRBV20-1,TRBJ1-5,TGCAGTGCTCTCGATAAGACAGGGGTCATGCCCCAGCATTTT,CSALDKTGVMPQHF
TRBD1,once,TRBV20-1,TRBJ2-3,TGCAGTGCTAGGGCAGGGGGATATAGGGATACGCAGTATTTT,CSARAGGYRDTQYF
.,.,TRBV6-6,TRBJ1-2,TGTGCCAGCAGGTCATATGACTACACCTTC,CASRSYDYTF
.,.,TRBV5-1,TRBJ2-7,TGCGCCAGCAGCTTAGCCACCTCTGGCCACGAGCAGTACTTC,CASSLATSGHEQYF
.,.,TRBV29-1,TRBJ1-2,TGCAGCGTTGGCAGCCCCTCGGGGGGCTACACCTTC,CSVGSPSGGYTF
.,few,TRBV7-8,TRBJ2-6,TGTGCCAGCAGCTTAGTCGCCAGACCGAGACTCTCTGGGGCCAACGTCCTGACTTTC,CASSLVARPRLSGANVLTF
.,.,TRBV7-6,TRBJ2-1,TGTGCCAGCAGCTTAGCGCTCGGCAATCACAATGAGCAGTTCTTC,CASSLALGNHNEQFF
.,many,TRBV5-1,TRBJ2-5,TGCGCCAGCAGCCGCGGTGCAGGGGACCAAGAGACCCAGTACTTC,CASSRGAGDQETQYF
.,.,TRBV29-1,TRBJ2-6,TGCAGCGCCCTCGGGGCCAACGTCCTGACTTTC,CSALGANVLTF
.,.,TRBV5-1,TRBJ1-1,TGCGCCAGCAGCTTGGGCGGTACCATGAACACTGAAGCTTTCTTT,CASSLGGTMNTEAFF
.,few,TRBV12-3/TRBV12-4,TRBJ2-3,TGTGCCAGCAGCCAGCTGGCAGCCCTCACAGATACGCAGTATTTT,CASSQLAALTDTQYF
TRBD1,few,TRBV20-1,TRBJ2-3,TGCAGTGCTAGAGTGCGACAGGGGGTTGGAGATACGCAGTATTTT,CSARVRQGVGDTQYF
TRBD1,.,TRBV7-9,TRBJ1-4,TGTGCCAGCAGCCGGACAGGGAACGAGGAAGAACTGTTTTTT,CASSRTGNEEELFF
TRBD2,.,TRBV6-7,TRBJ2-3,TGTGCCAGCAGTTACAGAAGCGGGAGGGCCGAAGATACGCAGTATTTT,CASSYRSGRAEDTQYF
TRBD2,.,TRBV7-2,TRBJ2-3,TGTGCCAGCAGCTTAGTTGGTTACGGGGGGGCTCATTTTTCAGATACGCAGTATTTT,CASSLVGYGGAHFSDTQYF
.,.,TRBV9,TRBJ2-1,TGTGCCAGCAGCGTAGCTACCACTTTGCGGGAGCAGTTCTTC,CASSVATTLREQFF
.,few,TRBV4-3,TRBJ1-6,TGCGCCAGCAGCCGGGTGCCTCCCCCAACAGCGAGTTCACCCCTCCACTTT,CASSRVPPPTASSPLHF